This is a list of T cell receptor beta chains from one sample in a study of T-cell memory formation after mild COVID-19. Each CDR3 protein gets one entry after TCRdb re-called the 5' RACE reads with MiXCR. This table holds around 450,000 distinct CDR3 sequences, about 19% found once. Sequencing input: PBMCs or a T cell subset sorted from them (not recorded which). These receptors all stem from an adult woman who had mild COVID-19 (a few samples of this study predate the infection). Cell type and time point are not known. Both conserved end residues are part of each CDR3. The D gene is left open where the match is weak. For some rows the clone size is stated as once, few or many, or as a class when expanded; others skip it.

D gene,J gene,V gene,clone size,CDR3 protein,CDR3 DNA
TRBD2,TRBJ2-3,TRBV9,-,CASSLSGSQPTDTQYF,TGTGCCAGCAGCTTGAGCGGGAGCCAACCCACAGATACGCAGTATTTT
-,TRBJ2-1,TRBV5-1,-,CASRLGSGIEQFF,TGCGCCAGCAGACTTGGCTCCGGAATTGAGCAGTTCTTC
-,TRBJ1-1,TRBV5-1,-,CASSSEPRNAEAFF,TGCGCCAGCAGCTCCGAGCCCCGTAATGCTGAAGCTTTCTTT
TRBD2,TRBJ2-1,TRBV7-9,few,CASSLPGLASYNEQFF,TGTGCCAGCAGCCTACCGGGACTAGCGAGCTACAATGAGCAGTTCTTC
TRBD2,TRBJ2-3,TRBV5-1,-,CASSLVPATVGGLAGGRTDTQYF,TGCGCCAGCAGCTTGGTCCCCGCGACCGTAGGAGGACTAGCGGGAGGGCGGACAGATACGCAGTATTTT
-,TRBJ1-2,TRBV2,many,CASSLGQYGYTF,TGTGCCAGCAGTCTTGGACAGTATGGCTACACCTTC
TRBD1,TRBJ2-3,TRBV5-1,few,CASSSSGQGLVRATDTQYF,TGCGCCAGCAGCTCATCGGGACAGGGTCTGGTAAGGGCCACAGATACGCAGTATTTT
TRBD1,TRBJ1-2,TRBV7-2,few,CASSPRQGAVGYTF,TGTGCCAGCAGCCCTAGGCAGGGGGCAGTAGGCTACACCTTC
TRBD2,TRBJ2-2,TRBV5-1,many,CASSVGLAGAGELFF,TGCGCCAGCAGCGTGGGACTAGCGGGGGCCGGGGAGCTGTTTTTT
TRBD2,TRBJ2-3,TRBV20-1,few,CSAPDGGETSGRNTQYF,TGCAGTGCTCCCGATGGGGGCGAGACTAGCGGGAGGAATACGCAGTATTTT
TRBD1,TRBJ1-1,TRBV18,-,CASSPISAGGLNTEAFF,TGTGCCAGCTCACCAATATCGGCAGGGGGGCTGAACACTGAAGCTTTCTTT
TRBD2,TRBJ2-1,TRBV30,-,CAWTRGWLAGDGEQFF,TGTGCCTGGACCCGCGGATGGCTAGCGGGGGATGGTGAGCAGTTCTTC
-,TRBJ1-5,TRBV12-3/TRBV12-4,-,CASTNLMGRDSNQPQHF,TGTGCCAGCACCAACCTAATGGGCAGGGATAGCAATCAGCCCCAGCATTTT
TRBD1,TRBJ2-1,TRBV19,-,CASRTGTEYNEQFF,TGTGCCAGTAGGACCGGGACAGAATACAATGAGCAGTTCTTC
TRBD1,TRBJ1-2,TRBV7-6,-,CASSQGGSNYGYTF,TGTGCCAGCAGTCAAGGGGGCTCTAACTATGGCTACACCTTC